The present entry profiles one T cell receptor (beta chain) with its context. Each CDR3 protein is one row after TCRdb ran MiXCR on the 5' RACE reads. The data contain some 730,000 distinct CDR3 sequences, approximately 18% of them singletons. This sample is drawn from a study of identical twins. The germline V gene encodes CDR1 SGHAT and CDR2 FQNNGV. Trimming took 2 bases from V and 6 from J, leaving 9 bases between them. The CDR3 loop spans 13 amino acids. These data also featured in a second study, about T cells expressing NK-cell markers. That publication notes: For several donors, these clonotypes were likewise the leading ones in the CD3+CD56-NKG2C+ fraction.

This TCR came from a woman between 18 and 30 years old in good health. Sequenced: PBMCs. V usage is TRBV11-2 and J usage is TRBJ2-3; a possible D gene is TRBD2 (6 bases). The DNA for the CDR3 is TGTGCCAGCAGCTTATATGGGGGGGATACGCAGTATTTT. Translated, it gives CASSLYGGDTQYF.